The present TCR beta chain was sequenced within a study of blood T cell repertoires in COVID-19. Study as a whole: From the United States, Italy and Spain came samples of acute and convalescent COVID-19. PBMCs, B-cell-depleted T cells, or T cells provided the cDNA or gDNA that made up the material.

The CDR3 has 17 amino acids. Germline V gene data show CDR1 as SGHRS and CDR2 as YFSETQ. V trimming: 4 bases; J trimming: 9 bases; junction bases outside the gene matches: 15. Original processing notes: Reference gene primer amplification gave nucleated cell count estimates. Sequencing was performed with immunoSEQ multiplex PCR; in TCRdb, only in-frame clones are kept and a portion is missing. V and J calls plus clone size are reproduced from that table; the DNA served to infer D and trimming. The sample records around 300,000 clones, around 80% being singletons. The genes are TRBV5-1 and TRBJ2-1; 11 positions agree with TRBD2. The sequence came from a man younger than 40 with active or convalescent COVID-19. Sequencing was carried out using peripheral blood. This chain's CDR3 is CASSPQGLAGGGGEQFF. The CDR3 nucleotides read TGCGCCAGCAGCCCCCAGGGGCTAGCGGGAGGCGGTGGTGAGCAGTTCTTC.